These T cell receptor beta chains were read from a single sample in a study of cytotoxic CD8 clonotypes in ibrutinib-treated CLL. Profiling relied on immunoSEQ multiplex PCR, and the TCRdb table lists in-frame clones only, not all of them. In the table there are about 140,000 clones, less than 95% of which are singletons. The material was PBMCs, obtained after 12 months of ibrutinib treatment. The receptors here all came from a human donor with chronic lymphocytic leukemia. Both conserved end residues are part of each CDR3. The D gene is left open where the match is weak. Size tells how often a clone was seen (once, few, many) or the class of an expanded clone, and some rows leave it out.

J: TRBJ2-7; V: TRBV7-9; D: -; size: few; DNA: TGTGCCAGCAGCTTAGGCCGGCGGGGTCGGGACGAGCAGTACTTC; CDR3: CASSLGRRGRDEQYF
J: TRBJ2-1; V: TRBV7-8; D: -; size: -; DNA: TGTGCCAGCAGCTTAGAGGTAGGCAGTGAGCAGTTCTTC; CDR3: CASSLEVGSEQFF
J: TRBJ2-1; V: TRBV4-2; D: -; size: -; DNA: TGTGCCAGCAGCCAAGTCTGGGAGGTAAACTACAATGAGCAGTTCTTC; CDR3: CASSQVWEVNYNEQFF
J: TRBJ2-4; V: TRBV28; D: -; size: -; DNA: TGTGCCAGCAGTTTGGTTAGCGCAAACATTCAGTACTTC; CDR3: CASSLVSANIQYF
J: TRBJ2-7; V: TRBV29-1; D: TRBD2; size: -; DNA: TGCAGCGTTGGCATTAGCGGGAAGCCTCCCTACGAGCAGTACTTC; CDR3: CSVGISGKPPYEQYF
J: TRBJ2-7; V: TRBV25-1; D: -; size: -; DNA: TGTGCCAGCAGACGGCTTCTGATCCGACGGCAGTACTTC; CDR3: CASRRLLIRRQYF
J: TRBJ2-3; V: TRBV5-6; D: TRBD2; size: -; DNA: TGTGCCAGCAGCTTGCTAGCGGGTACCACAGATACGCAGTATTTT; CDR3: CASSLLAGTTDTQYF
J: TRBJ2-4; V: TRBV30; D: -; size: -; DNA: TGTGCCTGGAGTGTAAGGGGTTCGGCCAAAAACATTCAGTACTTC; CDR3: CAWSVRGSAKNIQYF
J: TRBJ2-1; V: TRBV5-1; D: -; size: -; DNA: TGCGCCAGCAGCTTAAACCGGGTCCAGGCCTACAATGAGCAGTTCTTC; CDR3: CASSLNRVQAYNEQFF
J: TRBJ2-7; V: TRBV10-1; D: TRBD2; size: -; DNA: TGCGCCAGCAGTCCTGTAGCGGGAGCGGGCGAGCAGTACTTC; CDR3: CASSPVAGAGEQYF
J: TRBJ2-5; V: TRBV5-4; D: TRBD2; size: once; DNA: TGTGCCAGCAGCTTGGGGGGAGCGGGAGGGAGAGAGACCCAGTACTTC; CDR3: CASSLGGAGGRETQYF
J: TRBJ2-5; V: TRBV11-1; D: -; size: few; DNA: TGTGCCAGCAAGGCTCGCTCCGGAGGGCCGGAGACCCAGTACTTC; CDR3: CASKARSGGPETQYF
J: TRBJ1-6; V: TRBV27; D: TRBD1; size: -; DNA: TGTGCCAGCAGTCCCGGGACAGGGGGGGGTTCACCCCTCCACTTT; CDR3: CASSPGTGGGSPLHF
J: TRBJ2-7; V: TRBV28; D: -; size: -; DNA: TGTGCCAGCAGGCGGGACAGATCAAGGTCCTACGAGCAGTACTTC; CDR3: CASRRDRSRSYEQYF
J: TRBJ2-3; V: TRBV10-1; D: TRBD2; size: once; DNA: TGCGCCAGCCGCGGGAGGGAAACAGATACGCAGTATTTT; CDR3: CASRGRETDTQYF
J: TRBJ2-2; V: TRBV27; D: -; size: -; DNA: TGTGCCAGCAGTTTTCCTTATGGGGAGCTGTTTTTT; CDR3: CASSFPYGELFF
J: TRBJ2-7; V: TRBV5-4; D: -; size: -; DNA: TGTGCCAGCAGTCGAGGTTCCGGGACTTCTTACGAGCAGTACTTC; CDR3: CASSRGSGTSYEQYF
J: TRBJ2-3; V: TRBV30; D: -; size: -; DNA: TGTGCCTGGAGTGTAATTCAGAACACAGATACGCAGTATTTT; CDR3: CAWSVIQNTDTQYF
J: TRBJ2-3; V: TRBV30; D: TRBD1; size: -; DNA: TGTGCCTGGAGTGCCCTCCGAGGGGGCGCAGCGGATACGCAGTATTTT; CDR3: CAWSALRGGAADTQYF
J: TRBJ2-7; V: TRBV27; D: TRBD2; size: -; DNA: TGTGCCAGCAGTTATCAGCAACTAGCGGGAGTGGTTTACGAGCAGTACTTC; CDR3: CASSYQQLAGVVYEQYF
J: TRBJ2-5; V: TRBV7-3; D: TRBD2; size: -; DNA: TGTGCCAGCAGCTCCTCCCCTAGCGGGAATCTAAAGACCCAGTACTTC; CDR3: CASSSSPSGNLKTQYF
J: TRBJ1-5; V: TRBV27; D: -; size: -; DNA: TGTGCCAGCAGTCATGGGAATCAGCCCCAGCATTTT; CDR3: CASSHGNQPQHF
J: TRBJ2-1; V: TRBV30; D: -; size: -; DNA: TGTGCCTGGAGCCTGACGGGCCCTGAGCAGTTCTTC; CDR3: CAWSLTGPEQFF
J: TRBJ1-3; V: TRBV18; D: -; size: once; DNA: TGTGCCAGCTCACCAATGGAGACACCTGGAAACACCATATATTTT; CDR3: CASSPMETPGNTIYF
J: TRBJ2-7; V: TRBV18; D: -; size: -; DNA: TGTGCCAGCTCACCACGGGGCAGCTTCTCCTACGAGCAGTACTTC; CDR3: CASSPRGSFSYEQYF
J: TRBJ2-7; V: TRBV19; D: -; size: -; DNA: TGTGCCAGTAGTATAAGGACAGATCCGTGGAGCGAGCAGTACTTC; CDR3: CASSIRTDPWSEQYF
J: TRBJ2-2; V: TRBV10-3; D: TRBD2; size: -; DNA: TGTGCCATCATGTCCCTAGCGGGAGTAGACGGGACCGGGGAGCTGTTTTTT; CDR3: CAIMSLAGVDGTGELFF
J: TRBJ1-1; V: TRBV30; D: -; size: large; DNA: TGTGCCTGGAGTGGTCAACAGGGTAAAAATATTGAAGCTTTCTTT; CDR3: CAWSGQQGKNIEAFF